Shown below are 10 T cell receptor beta chains from a single sample sequenced in a study of T cell repertoires in cytomegalovirus infection. MiXCR, applied by TCRdb to the reads, yields one record per CDR3 protein. Found here are about a million distinct CDR3 sequences, roughly 31% of them singletons; the top ten hold more than 12%. Antigens for these TCRs are unknown. This material consisted of cultured CD8+ T cells from PBMCs, taken from culture after CMV antigen stimulation. These receptors all come from a human donor in good health (CMV status not recorded). Some clones in this sample may be carry-over from other donors' samples.

As regards this clonotype: The junction departs from the called germline gene at one end, perhaps through a read error. The chain is built from TRBV12-5 and TRBJ2-3; 9 bases align to TRBD1. There are 15 residues in the CDR3. Germline lookup yields CDR1 LGHNT and CDR2 FRNRAP. The CDR3 DNA reads TGTGCTAGTGACCCCCCACAGGGGGCAACAGATACGCGGTATTTT. It translates to CASDPPQGATDTRYF.

This clonotype has just a few counts. V and J are TRBV6-5 and TRBJ2-1, with TRBD1 identical over 9 bases. Per germline, CDR1 MNHEY and CDR2 SVGAGI. J gave up 9 bases and V 6 bases, and 3 bases lay outside the gene matches. The CDR3 loop spans 12 amino acids. In DNA, the CDR3 is TGTGCCAGCAGCTGGACAGGGGTTGAGCAGTTCTTC. Translation gives CASSWTGVEQFF.

This clonotype was detected a few times. The gene calls are TRBV7-9 and TRBJ2-1, with D possibly being TRBD2 (5 bases). Trimming pared 5 bases from V and 1 base from J, leaving 12 bases between. This CDR3 is 15 amino acids long. The germline gives CDR1 SEHNR, CDR2 FQNEAQ (reference sequence). The CDR3: CASSRAEVSYNEQFF. In nucleotides, the CDR3 is TGTGCCAGCAGCCGAGCGGAGGTGTCCTACAATGAGCAGTTCTTC.

This clonotype appeared a single time. The CDR3 DNA follows: TGTGCCAGCAGCTTAGCAGGGGAAGGGCCCCAGCATTTT. Translating gives CASSLAGEGPQHF. This chain links TRBV7-9 with TRBJ1-5, with a possible D match to TRBD1 (5 bases). CDR1 is SEHNR and CDR2 is FQNEAQ in the germline V gene (reference sequence). Trimming pared 0 bases from V and 9 bases from J, leaving 9 bases between. This CDR3 is built from 13 residues.

The CDR3 nucleotides are TGTGCCAGCAGTTTAAAGTACGAGGTGTTCGGTATCAACTATGGCTACACCTTC. Residues: CASSLKYEVFGINYGYTF. V gene TRBV27 combines with J gene TRBJ1-2; D ambiguous. The CDR3 is 18 residues long. V shed 2 bases and J shed 2 bases, with 21 bases lying between them. Germline CDR1 reads MNHEY; CDR2 reads SMNVEV (reference sequence).

The V and J genes are TRBV10-3 and TRBJ2-1; TRBD2 aligns across 11 bases. The CDR3 is 15 residues long. Germline CDR1 reads ENHRY; CDR2 reads SYGVKD. Trimming cost V 5 bases and J 8 bases; bases outside gene matches: 8. The DNA for the CDR3 is TGTGCCATCAGTACCCTAGCGGGGGGCCGGGATGAGCAGTTCTTC. It encodes CAISTLAGGRDEQFF.

The V gene is TRBV6-5, the J gene TRBJ2-7, with 15 positions matching TRBD2. Losses at the gene ends were 5 bases for V and 1 base for J; bases not matched to a gene: 3. Germline CDR1 and CDR2: MNHEY and SVGAGI. The CDR3 is made up of 16 amino acids. The CDR3 bases are TGTGCCAGCAGTCCGGGACTAGCGGGGGGATCCTACGAGCAGTACTTC. This encodes CASSPGLAGGSYEQYF.

This clonotype was seen repeatedly, ten times or more. This rearrangement joins TRBV7-6 to TRBJ1-2, with D uncertain. There are 15 residues in the CDR3. Germline values: CDR1 SGHVS, CDR2 FNYEAQ. V dropped 4 bases and J dropped 2 bases, with 14 bases sitting between them. This chain's CDR3 is CASSSRTDVNYGYTF. The CDR3 DNA sequence: TGTGCCAGCAGCTCGAGGACGGATGTCAACTATGGCTACACCTTC.

The V call is TRBV20-1, the J call TRBJ2-1; TRBD2 matches 9 bases. Germline V CDR1 and CDR2: DFQATT, SNEGSKA (reference sequence). CDR3 length: 13 amino acids. The CDR3 protein is CTPLAGGPDEQFF. CDR3 sequence (DNA): TGCACTCCCCTTGCGGGGGGGCCGGATGAGCAGTTCTTC.

The chain employs TRBV7-9 and TRBJ1-2; D is undetermined. The CDR3 spans 13 residues. The germline CDR1 and CDR2 sequences are SEHNR and FQNEAQ (reference sequence). V was cut by 0 bases and J by 8 bases, with 10 bases left in between. Written as DNA, the CDR3 is TGTGCCAGCAGCTTAGCGAGGCCAGGAGGCTACACCTTC. This gives the protein CASSLARPGGYTF.